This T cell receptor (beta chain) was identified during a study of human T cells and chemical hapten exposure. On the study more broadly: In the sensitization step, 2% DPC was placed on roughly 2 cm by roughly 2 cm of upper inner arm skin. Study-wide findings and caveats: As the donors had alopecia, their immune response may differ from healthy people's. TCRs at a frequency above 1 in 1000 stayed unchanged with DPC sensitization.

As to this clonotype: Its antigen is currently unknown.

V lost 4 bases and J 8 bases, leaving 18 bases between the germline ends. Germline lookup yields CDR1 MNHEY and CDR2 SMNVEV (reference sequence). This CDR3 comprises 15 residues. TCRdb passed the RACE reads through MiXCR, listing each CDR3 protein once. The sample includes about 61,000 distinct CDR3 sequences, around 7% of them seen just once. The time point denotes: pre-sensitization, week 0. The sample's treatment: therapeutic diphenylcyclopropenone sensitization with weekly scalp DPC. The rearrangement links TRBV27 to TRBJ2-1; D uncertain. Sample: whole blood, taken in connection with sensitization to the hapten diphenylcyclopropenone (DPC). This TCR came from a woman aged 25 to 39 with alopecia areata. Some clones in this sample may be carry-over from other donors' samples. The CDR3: CASSSGPTARYEQFF. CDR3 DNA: TGTGCCAGCAGTTCCGGGCCGACCGCTCGGTATGAGCAGTTCTTC.